The 13 T cell receptor beta chains below all came from one sample that was sequenced in a study of T cell repertoires in aging, cancer and after chemotherapy. Rearranged V-D-J TRB sequences were amplified with a mixed TRB-A/B primer pool. TCRdb reprocessed the multiplex PCR reads via MiXCR and lists one record per CDR3 protein. Of about 2,500 distinct CDR3 sequences detected, around 23% appear once; the ten largest clones hold over 8.5%. TCR beta rearrangements were amplified from peripheral blood genomic DNA. Sequencing input: blood. These receptors came from a human donor with a solid tumor.

The sample holds a few counts of this clonotype. The chain combines TRBV5-1 with TRBJ2-1; D gene uncertain. Trimming removed 4 bases from V and 6 bases from J, with 8 bases in between. CDR1 is SGHRS, CDR2 YFSETQ, per germline. The CDR3 covers 12 residues. The CDR3 bases are TGCGCCAGCAGCGAATACTTCAATGAGCAGTTCTTC. Translating it yields CASSEYFNEQFF.

CDR3 sequence: CASSPMTGGTGYTF. The CDR3, as DNA: TGTGCCAGCAGCCCGATGACGGGGGGCACGGGCTACACCTTC. The chain uses TRBV7-9 and TRBJ1-2; a possible D gene is TRBD1 (6 bases). The CDR3 is 14 residues long. The V end was cut by 5 bases, the J end by 8 bases, with 18 bases between. The germline V gene has CDR1 SEHNR and CDR2 FQNEAQ (reference sequence).

The chain uses TRBV14 and TRBJ2-1; 8 positions agree with TRBD2. V was pared by 4 bases and J by 7 bases, with 12 bases of the junction left unmatched. This CDR3 contains 16 residues. Germline assignment: CDR1 SGHDN and CDR2 FVKESK. CDR3 sequence reads: CASSPSWLAGGNEQFF. The CDR3 DNA reads as TGTGCCAGCAGCCCGTCGTGGCTAGCGGGCGGTAATGAGCAGTTCTTC.

This clonotype has only a few counts. V is TRBV12-3 or TRBV12-4 and J is TRBJ2-7; 8 nucleotides agree with TRBD2. Losses at the gene ends were 7 bases for V and 3 bases for J; bases not matched to a gene: 8. The CDR3 is 14 amino acids. In nucleotides, the CDR3 is TGTGCCAGCACCCTATCTCGGGGGGGCTACGAGCAGTACTTC. Translating gives CASTLSRGGYEQYF.

This clonotype appeared a few times. The J gene is TRBJ2-3, the V gene TRBV18; D may be TRBD1 or TRBD2 (5 bases each). This CDR3 has 14 amino acids. Trimming removed 4 bases at V and 0 bases at J, with 8 bases between. In germline, CDR1 is KGHSH, CDR2 LQKENI. CDR3 protein: CASSLGRSTDTQYF. CDR3 sequence (DNA): TGTGCCAGCTCACTGGGACGGAGCACAGATACGCAGTATTTT.

The chain recombines TRBV28 with TRBJ2-1, with D hard to call. The germline V and J ends were trimmed by 4 bases and 6 bases, with 16 bases remaining between them. Germline V gene data show CDR1 as MDHEN and CDR2 as SYDVKM. This CDR3 has 15 residues. The CDR3 protein is CASSSLRVQLNEQFF. DNA for the CDR3: TGTGCCAGCAGTTCCCTCCGGGTACAACTCAATGAGCAGTTCTTC.

By sample fraction, this clonotype is medium-sized (0.01 to 0.1%). V gene TRBV6-4 combines with J gene TRBJ2-3; D is perhaps TRBD1 or TRBD2 (6 bases each). This CDR3 contains 15 residues. Germline V CDR1 and CDR2: MRHNA, SNTAGT. V was cut by 3 bases and J by 0 bases, with 10 bases left in between. CDR3 nucleotides: TGTGCCAGCAGTGAGGGGGCGGGGAGCACAGATACGCAGTATTTT. This sequence encodes CASSEGAGSTDTQYF.

V and J are TRBV7-6 and TRBJ2-3, with TRBD2 identical over 8 bases. V lost 1 base and J lost 8; bases outside the gene matches: 11. CDR1 and CDR2 from the germline V gene are SGHVS and FNYEAQ. This CDR3 contains 16 residues. The CDR3 bases are TGTGCCAGCAGCTTAGGAGGTAGCGGGGATAGGGGTACGCAGTATTTT. Translation gives CASSLGGSGDRGTQYF.

The chain links TRBV7-2 to TRBJ1-1, with unresolved D. Germline CDR1 SGHTA, CDR2 FQGNSA. The CDR3 covers 14 residues. V gave up 5 bases and J gave up 4 bases, with 14 bases separating them. CDR3 residues: CASSPPPGGTEAFF. CDR3 coding DNA: TGTGCCAGCAGCCCCCCCCCGGGTGGCACTGAAGCTTTCTTT.

The chain joins TRBV12-3 or TRBV12-4 to TRBJ1-2; D is uncertain. This CDR3 has 13 residues. Trimming removed 3 bases at V and 5 bases at J, with 10 bases between. The CDR3: CASSFLAFYGYTF. CDR3 nucleotides: TGTGCCAGCAGTTTCCTGGCGTTTTATGGCTACACCTTC.

This clonotype has only a few counts. Here the CDR3 reads CASSLEQGYEQYF. CDR3 bases: TGCGCCAGCAGCTTGGAGCAGGGTTACGAGCAGTACTTC. V usage is TRBV5-1 and J usage is TRBJ2-7; tentatively, D is TRBD1 (5 bases). V lost 0 bases to trimming and J lost 4 bases, with 8 bases between them. Germline-derived CDR1 and CDR2 are SGHRS and YFSETQ. The CDR3 runs 13 residues.

This chain uses TRBV6-1 with TRBJ1-1; no reliable D call. The CDR3 sequence is 14 residues long. V was trimmed by 4 bases and J by 4 bases, leaving 13 bases between them. Germline CDR1 and CDR2: MNHNS and SASEGT. The CDR3 reads CASSVRAGSTEAFF. Written as DNA, the CDR3 is TGTGCCAGCAGTGTCCGGGCTGGTAGCACTGAAGCTTTCTTT.

The gene calls are TRBV12-3 or TRBV12-4 and TRBJ1-2; 8 nucleotides agree with TRBD1. CDR3 length: 14 amino acids. The V and J ends lost 6 bases and 5 bases, in that order; junction bases with no gene match: 8. CDR3 protein: CASRGQGIGYGYTF. The CDR3 DNA follows: TGTGCCAGCAGAGGACAGGGAATTGGGTATGGCTACACCTTC.